The T cell receptor (beta chain) under discussion was sequenced for a study of OX40 agonist ivuxolimab in advanced cancers. Germline V gene data show CDR1 as SEHNR and CDR2 as FQNEAQ (reference sequence). This CDR3 is built from 13 residues. V lost 6 bases to trimming and J lost 2 bases, with 10 bases between them. A single count supports this clone. The method was immunoSEQ multiplex PCR; TCRdb's version includes in-frame clones alone and lacks a portion of them. This sample has 13,000 to 15,000 clones, with over 85% found just once. The clonotype was recovered from an adult with an advanced solid tumor such as melanoma, head and neck, liver or kidney cancer. Source: CD4+ or CD8+ T cells sorted from blood, taken in a trial of the OX40 agonist ivuxolimab. V gene TRBV7-9 combines with J gene TRBJ2-5; tentatively, D is TRBD2 (6 bases). DNA of the CDR3: TGTGCCAGCAGGTCGGGACTTCAAGAGACCCAGTACTTC. It yields the protein CASRSGLQETQYF.